The source of this T cell receptor beta chain is a study of blood T cell repertoires in COVID-19. Profiling relied on immunoSEQ multiplex PCR, and the TCRdb table lists in-frame clones only, not all of them. The repertoire holds about 250,000 clones, with 70% to 90% as singletons. The TCR comes from a human donor with COVID-19, enrolled during active disease. The donor label of this sample is uncertain. The sequenced sample was peripheral blood.

The CDR3 DNA reads as TGTGCCAGCAGTTACGGTCCGCCTAACAATGAAAAACTGTTTTTT. Encoded protein: CASSYGPPNNEKLFF. The V and J genes are TRBV6-5 and TRBJ1-4, with no clear D. The CDR3 length is 15 residues. Germline lookup yields CDR1 MNHEY and CDR2 SVGAGI. V dropped 2 bases and J dropped 5 bases, with 12 bases sitting between them.